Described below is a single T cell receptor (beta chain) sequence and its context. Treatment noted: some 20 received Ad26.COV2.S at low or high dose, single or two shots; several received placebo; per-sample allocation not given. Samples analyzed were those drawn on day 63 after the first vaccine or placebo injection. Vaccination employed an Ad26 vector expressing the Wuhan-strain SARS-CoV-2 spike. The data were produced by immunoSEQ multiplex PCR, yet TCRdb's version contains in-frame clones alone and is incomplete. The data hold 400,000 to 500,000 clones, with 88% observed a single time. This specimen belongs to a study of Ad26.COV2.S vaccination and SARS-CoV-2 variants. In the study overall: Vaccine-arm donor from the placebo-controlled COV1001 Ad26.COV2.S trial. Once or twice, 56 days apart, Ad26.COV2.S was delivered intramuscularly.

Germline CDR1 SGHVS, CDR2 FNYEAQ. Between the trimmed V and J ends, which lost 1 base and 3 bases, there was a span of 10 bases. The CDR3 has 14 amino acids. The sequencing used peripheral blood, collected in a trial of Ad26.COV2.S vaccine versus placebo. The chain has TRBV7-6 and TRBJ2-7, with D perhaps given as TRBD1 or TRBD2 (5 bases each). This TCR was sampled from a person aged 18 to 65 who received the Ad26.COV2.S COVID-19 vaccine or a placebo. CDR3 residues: CASSLGDAGYEQYF. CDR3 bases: TGTGCCAGCAGCTTAGGGGACGCAGGCTACGAGCAGTACTTC.